The 17 T cell receptor beta chains below all came from one sample that was sequenced in a study of T cell repertoires in cytomegalovirus infection. TCRdb called the reads again in MiXCR, with one record for every CDR3 protein. This table holds 150,000 to 200,000 distinct CDR3 sequences, roughly 9% found once. Source material: PBMCs. The receptors were gathered from a human donor in good health (CMV status not recorded). Some clones in this sample may be carry-over from other donors' samples.

The chain links TRBV7-2 to TRBJ1-3; 10 bases match TRBD1. CDR1 and CDR2 from the germline V gene are SGHTA and FQGNSA. The ends lost 6 bases at V and 8 bases at J; junction bases unmatched: 4. This CDR3 region has 13 residues. The CDR3: CASRRTGGHTIYF. The DNA of the CDR3 is TGTGCCAGCAGGCGGACAGGGGGACACACCATATATTTT.

This clonotype was picked up many times. The chain combines TRBV19 with TRBJ1-3; TRBD1 might be the D (5 bases). Germline-derived CDR1 and CDR2 are LNHDA and SQIVND (reference sequence). Deletions cut 9 bases from V and 0 bases from J, with 12 bases between. The CDR3 has 14 amino acids. The CDR3 sequence: CARRGTASGNTIYF. The DNA for the CDR3 is TGTGCCAGACGAGGGACGGCCTCTGGAAACACCATATATTTT.

Remarks on this clonotype: One junction end disagrees with the germline gene, perhaps due to a read error. This sequence joins TRBV18 and TRBJ2-7; 13 positions agree with TRBD2. Germline V CDR1 and CDR2: KGHSH, LQKENI. This CDR3 spans 15 amino acids. As DNA, the CDR3 is TGTACCAGCTCACTTGGACTAGCGGGAGCGGAGGAGCAGTACTTC. This gives the protein CTSSLGLAGAEEQYF. Full variable domain (remainder filled in from reference TRBV18 and TRBJ2-7): NAGVMQNPRHLVRRRGQEARLRCSPMKGHSHVYWYRQLPEEGLKFMVYLQKENIIDESGMPKERFSAEFPKEGPSILRIQQVVRGDSAAYFCTSSLGLAGAEEQYFGPGTRLTVT.

This clonotype occurred many times. The chain is built from TRBV7-2 and TRBJ2-1; the match to TRBD2 covers 9 bases. The germline V gene encodes CDR1 SGHTA and CDR2 FQGNSA. This CDR3 is built from 16 residues. J gave up 4 bases and V 5 bases, and 9 bases lay outside the gene matches. In nucleotides, the CDR3 is TGTGCCAGCAGCCTTAGCCTGACTAGCGGATACAATGAGCAGTTCTTC. This sequence encodes CASSLSLTSGYNEQFF.

This clonotype came up a few times. The chain couples TRBV14 to TRBJ2-1; TRBD2 might be the D (6 bases). CDR1 is SGHDN and CDR2 is FVKESK in the germline V gene. The CDR3 extends over 14 amino acids. V was trimmed by 7 bases and J by 7 bases, leaving 17 bases between them. The CDR3 sequence: CASKGGGPKNEQFF. The CDR3 DNA reads TGTGCCAGCAAGGGCGGAGGGCCGAAGAATGAGCAGTTCTTC.

The chain combines TRBV28 with TRBJ1-2; the match to TRBD1 covers 7 bases. J was trimmed by 3 bases and V by 3 bases; bases with no gene match: 4. This CDR3 comprises 14 residues. Germline lookup yields CDR1 MDHEN and CDR2 SYDVKM. The CDR3 here is CASSFRGGHYGYTF. Written as DNA, the CDR3 is TGTGCCAGCAGTTTCAGGGGGGGGCACTATGGCTACACCTTC.

This clonotype was seen more than once but under ten times. The CDR3 reads CASSLISHDFGGALPYGYTF. The CDR3, as DNA: TGTGCCAGCAGTTTGATATCCCACGATTTCGGGGGCGCCCTACCCTATGGCTACACCTTC. J is TRBJ1-2 and V is TRBV28; the D gene is possibly TRBD1 (6 bases). The germline CDR1 and CDR2 sequences are MDHEN and SYDVKM. V lost 3 bases and J lost 4, with 30 bases in between. The CDR3 spans 20 residues.

This clonotype was counted only a few times. The V call is TRBV7-2, the J call TRBJ2-6; maybe TRBD2 (6 bases). Trimming removed 5 bases from V and 0 bases from J, with 14 bases in between. CDR1 is SGHTA, CDR2 FQGNSA, per germline. CDR3 size: 17 residues. CDR3 sequence (DNA): TGTGCCAGCAGCCCCCAAGGCGGGGCCTCTGGGGCCAACGTCCTGACTTTC. Amino acids: CASSPQGGASGANVLTF.

The chain joins TRBV6-2 or TRBV6-3 to TRBJ1-2, with D possibly TRBD1 on 5 matching bases. Trimming shortened V by 2 bases and J by 4 bases, and 8 bases separated the two germline ends. This CDR3 has 13 residues. Germline loops: CDR1 MNHEY, CDR2 SVGEGT. The DNA of the CDR3 is TGTGCCAGCAGTTACAGGGACTTCTATGGCTACACCTTC. Translation: CASSYRDFYGYTF.

This clonotype has more than one count but fewer than ten. Here the CDR3 DNA reads TGTGCCTGGAGACAGGGGCATAGCACAGATACGCAGTATTTT. Amino acid sequence: CAWRQGHSTDTQYF. This sequence joins TRBV28 and TRBJ2-3; 8 nucleotides line up with TRBD1. Germline V gene lookup returns CDR1 MDHEN and CDR2 SYDVKM. The ends lost 11 bases at V and 0 bases at J; junction bases unmatched: 7. The CDR3 loop spans 14 amino acids.

There are many counts of this clonotype. The chain recombines TRBV6-5 with TRBJ2-1, with 13 bases matching TRBD2. From germline, CDR1 is MNHEY and CDR2 SVGAGI. V gave up 5 bases and J gave up 6 bases; unmatched junction bases: 13. This CDR3 comprises 18 residues. CDR3 DNA: TGTGCCAGCAGTAAACGGACTAGCGGGAGTAGTAATAGCAATGAGCAGTTCTTC. Translation: CASSKRTSGSSNSNEQFF.

This clonotype has ten or more counts. This rearrangement joins TRBV7-2 to TRBJ1-4; D ambiguous. V was pared by 3 bases and J by 8 bases, with 10 bases between. Germline values: CDR1 SGHTA, CDR2 FQGNSA. The CDR3 runs to 13 residues. In nucleotides, the CDR3 is TGTGCCAGCAGCTTCTGGGTCGGGGAAAAACTGTTTTTT. Translating it yields CASSFWVGEKLFF.

This clonotype was counted many times. The chain links TRBV29-1 to TRBJ2-6; D uncertain. CDR1 SQVTM and CDR2 ANQGSEA come from the germline V gene. Trimming took off 3 bases at V and 0 bases at J, with 6 bases between the two ends. The CDR3 has 14 residues. CDR3 in DNA: TGCAGCGTTGATACCCCCTCTGGGGCCAACGTCCTGACTTTC. Translating gives CSVDTPSGANVLTF.

The sample holds a few counts of this clonotype. This chain uses TRBV10-3 with TRBJ1-5; possible D gene TRBD1, 5 bases. Germline lookup yields CDR1 ENHRY and CDR2 SYGVKD. CDR3 length equals 13 residues. Trimming pared 10 bases from V and 7 bases from J, leaving 17 bases between. In DNA, the CDR3 is TGTGCCACGAGAGGAGGGGTTGGACAGCCCCAGCATTTT. Translation gives CATRGGVGQPQHF.

This clonotype appeared many times. The V call is TRBV20-1, the J call TRBJ2-1, with D possibly being TRBD2 (6 bases). The CDR3 totals 14 residues. Trimming pared 3 bases from V and 3 bases from J, leaving 12 bases between. Germline-derived CDR1 and CDR2 are DFQATT and SNEGSKA (reference sequence). CDR3 region: CSARDYRNYNEQFF. The CDR3 coding sequence is TGCAGTGCTAGGGACTACCGGAACTACAATGAGCAGTTCTTC.

J is TRBJ2-2 and V is TRBV6-2 or TRBV6-3, with D unclear. CDR1 and CDR2 (germline): MNHEY, SVGEGT. The CDR3 extends over 11 amino acids. Trimming removed 8 bases at V and 6 bases at J, with 7 bases between. The CDR3 loop is CASDGSGELFF. CDR3 DNA: TGTGCCAGCGACGGATCCGGGGAGCTGTTTTTT.

The chain couples TRBV20-1 to TRBJ2-1, with 7 positions matching TRBD1. The CDR3 is made up of 14 amino acids. The germline CDR1 and CDR2 sequences are DFQATT and SNEGSKA (reference sequence). The trim removed 6 bases at V and 0 bases at J, leaving 5 bases unmatched. CDR3 nucleotides: TGCAGTGCGTCGACAGGGCTCTCCTACAATGAGCAGTTCTTC. This codes for CSASTGLSYNEQFF.